This entry features one T cell receptor beta chain sequence. CDR1 and CDR2 from the germline V gene are GTSNPN and SVGIG (reference sequence). The CDR3 covers 14 residues. V was clipped by 4 bases and J by 0 bases, with 13 bases between them. Generated by immunoSEQ multiplex PCR, the TCRdb table keeps only in-frame clones and is missing some. The table lists about 54,000 clones, nearly 90% of them singletons, with 3.5% to 4% in the top ten. This sample stems from a study of T cell responses to AZD1222 COVID-19 vaccine. This receptor was taken from an adult in good health. This rearrangement joins TRBV30 to TRBJ2-7; TRBD1 might be the D (6 bases). The specimen comprised peripheral blood, sampled on day 0 of AZD1222 vaccination. In nucleotides, the CDR3 is TGTGCCTGGACTCTTCAGGACAGCTCCTACGAGCAGTACTTC. This encodes CAWTLQDSSYEQYF.